These T cell receptor beta chains were read from a single sample in a study of blood T cells in healthy people across ages. TCRdb re-called the 5' RACE reads through MiXCR, storing one row per CDR3 protein. The table lists some 850,000 distinct CDR3 sequences, roughly 24% of them singletons, with 3% in the top ten. The same data also went into a second study, on T cells of mothers and their children.

The sequenced sample consisted of blood. These receptor sequences come from a boy between 10 and 17 years old in good health. The CDR3 runs from the conserved cysteine through the conserved F or W. The order of the fields is CDR3 length, D gene, J gene, V gene, clone size, CDR3 protein, CDR3 DNA. The D gene is left open where the match is weak. For some rows the clone size is stated as once, few or many, or as a class when expanded; others skip it.

17	.	TRBJ2-7	TRBV11-2	.	CASSLDRGPSTIYEQYF	TGTGCCAGCAGCTTAGATAGGGGCCCCTCTACTATCTACGAGCAGTACTTC
14	.	TRBJ2-7	TRBV20-1	.	CSARPTSSSYEQYF	TGCAGTGCTAGACCGACTTCAAGCTCCTACGAGCAGTACTTC
14	.	TRBJ2-2	TRBV11-2	.	CASSLVRGPGELFF	TGTGCCAGCAGCTTAGTTCGGGGTCCCGGGGAGCTGTTTTTT
13	.	TRBJ2-1	TRBV14	few	CASRGDGQNEQFF	TGTGCCAGCAGGGGCGATGGCCAAAATGAGCAGTTCTTC
15	.	TRBJ1-5	TRBV5-5	few	CASSFGLPGSQPQHF	TGTGCCAGCAGCTTTGGACTCCCCGGCAGTCAGCCCCAGCATTTT
13	.	TRBJ2-3	TRBV12-3/TRBV12-4	once	CASKWGSADTQYF	TGTGCCAGCAAGTGGGGGAGCGCAGATACGCAGTATTTT
14	.	TRBJ2-1	TRBV14	.	CASSLRCAGNEQFF	TGTGCCAGCAGCCTTCGCTGTGCAGGGAATGAGCAGTTCTTC
14	.	TRBJ1-5	TRBV2	few	CASGRDYSNQPQHF	TGTGCCAGCGGCAGGGACTATAGCAATCAGCCCCAGCATTTT
15	TRBD1	TRBJ2-3	TRBV5-1	few	CASSFGQVGTDTQYF	TGCGCCAGCAGCTTTGGACAGGTTGGAACAGATACGCAGTATTTT
13	.	TRBJ1-6	TRBV12-3/TRBV12-4	.	CASSLKVNSPLHF	TGTGCCAGCAGTTTAAAGGTTAATTCACCCCTCCACTTT
17	.	TRBJ2-6	TRBV5-1	.	CASSLEPTGGGANVLTF	TGCGCCAGCAGCTTGGAACCTACCGGGGGTGGGGCCAACGTCCTGACTTTC
13	.	TRBJ1-5	TRBV3-1	.	CASSQGGGGPQHF	TGTGCCAGCAGCCAAGGGGGAGGGGGGCCCCAGCATTTT
15	.	TRBJ2-7	TRBV15	.	CATSREAGAAYEQYF	TGTGCCACCAGCAGAGAGGCAGGGGCGGCCTACGAGCAGTACTTC
16	TRBD1	TRBJ2-2	TRBV7-3	.	CASSLYGTANTGELFF	TGTGCCAGCAGCTTATACGGGACAGCGAACACCGGGGAGCTGTTTTTT
14	.	TRBJ2-1	TRBV15	few	CATSSGNSYNEQFF	TGTGCCACCAGCAGTGGGAACTCCTACAATGAGCAGTTCTTC
14	TRBD2	TRBJ2-3	TRBV5-1	few	CASSESSGKESQYF	TGCGCCAGCAGCGAGTCTAGCGGGAAGGAATCGCAGTATTTT
14	TRBD1	TRBJ2-1	TRBV20-1	.	CSASDRGKNNEQFF	TGCAGTGCCTCCGACAGGGGCAAGAACAATGAGCAGTTCTTC
16	.	TRBJ2-5	TRBV4-3	.	CASSQDGIGYQETRYF	TGCGCCAGCAGCCAAGATGGGATAGGGTACCAAGAGACCCGGTACTTC
15	.	TRBJ2-7	TRBV6-6	few	CASSYSNDPVYEQYF	TGTGCCAGCAGTTACTCGAATGACCCCGTTTACGAGCAGTACTTC
14	TRBD2	TRBJ2-2	TRBV3-1	.	CASSVRGVSGELFF	TGTGCCAGCAGCGTCCGGGGGGTAAGCGGGGAGCTGTTTTTT
10	.	TRBJ1-2	TRBV5-1	.	CASSLYGHTF	TGCGCCAGCAGCTTGTATGGCCACACCTTC
14	.	TRBJ1-2	TRBV28	few	CASSLGGPPYGYTF	TGTGCCAGCAGTTTGGGGGGCCCGCCCTATGGCTACACCTTC
16	TRBD1	TRBJ2-5	TRBV5-1	.	CASSSTLRQGVETQYF	TGCGCCAGCAGCTCCACGCTTCGACAGGGGGTCGAGACCCAGTACTTC
14	TRBD1	TRBJ2-7	TRBV6-5	.	CASTTGVGTYEQYF	TGTGCCAGCACCACAGGGGTGGGGACCTACGAGCAGTACTTC
13	.	TRBJ1-2	TRBV12-3/TRBV12-4	few	CASTRQEAYGYTF	TGTGCCAGCACCAGACAGGAGGCCTATGGCTACACCTTC
17	TRBD1	TRBJ2-6	TRBV27	few	CASSLLGQSTGANVLTF	TGTGCCAGCAGTTTACTGGGACAGAGTACTGGGGCCAACGTCCTGACTTTC
16	.	TRBJ2-7	TRBV20-1	.	CSARALGGKVFYEQYF	TGCAGTGCTAGGGCCTTAGGGGGTAAGGTCTTCTACGAGCAGTACTTC
16	.	TRBJ2-2	TRBV5-1	few	CASSLEGLANTGELFF	TGCGCCAGCAGCTTGGAGGGACTCGCGAACACCGGGGAGCTGTTTTTT
15	.	TRBJ2-5	TRBV5-1	.	CASSFLQGRQETQYF	TGCGCCAGCAGCTTCTTACAGGGGAGGCAGGAGACCCAGTACTTC
16	TRBD2	TRBJ2-1	TRBV7-3	.	CASSSFGTSGVNEQFF	TGTGCCAGCAGCTCCTTCGGGACTAGCGGGGTGAATGAGCAGTTCTTC
15	TRBD1	TRBJ1-2	TRBV18	.	CASSANPGQNYGYTF	TGTGCCAGCTCGGCTAATCCGGGACAGAATTATGGCTACACCTTC
14	.	TRBJ1-6	TRBV7-2	few	CASSRQAPDSPLHF	TGTGCCAGCAGCCGTCAGGCGCCTGATTCACCCCTCCACTTT
15	.	TRBJ2-5	TRBV7-6	.	CASSLRPLVGETQYF	TGTGCCAGCAGCTTAAGGCCCCTAGTAGGAGAGACCCAGTACTTC
19	TRBD2	TRBJ2-6	TRBV14	.	CASSQDLAGVSSGANVLTF	TGTGCCAGCAGCCAAGATCTAGCGGGGGTTTCCTCTGGGGCCAACGTCCTGACTTTC
14	TRBD2	TRBJ2-5	TRBV20-1	few	CSASRSGGKETQYF	TGCAGTGCTAGTCGGTCGGGGGGGAAAGAGACCCAGTACTTC
10	.	TRBJ2-4	TRBV6-6	.	CASRIDIQYF	TGTGCCAGCAGGATAGATATTCAGTACTTC
15	TRBD2	TRBJ2-5	TRBV5-4	.	CASSEPTGGRETQYF	TGTGCCAGCAGTGAACCCACGGGGGGGCGGGAGACCCAGTACTTC
16	.	TRBJ1-4	TRBV11-2	.	CASSQNYGSTNEKLFF	TGTGCCAGCAGCCAAAATTACGGGTCAACTAATGAAAAACTGTTTTTT
11	.	TRBJ2-5	TRBV20-1	few	CSARTQETQYF	TGCAGTGCTAGGACACAAGAGACCCAGTACTTC
15	.	TRBJ2-5	TRBV7-3	.	CASGPALATFRTQYF	TGTGCCAGCGGCCCCGCCCTAGCAACCTTCAGGACCCAGTACTTC
13	.	TRBJ2-2	TRBV6-4	.	CASSSSYTGELFF	TGTGCCAGCAGTAGCAGTTACACCGGGGAGCTGTTTTTT
13	TRBD2	TRBJ2-1	TRBV12-3/TRBV12-4	many	CASSLGAGNEQFF	TGTGCCAGCAGCTTAGGAGCGGGAAATGAGCAGTTCTTC
15	TRBD2	TRBJ2-5	TRBV29-1	few	CSATPRGAGGSEQYF	TGCAGCGCGACACCCAGAGGAGCGGGGGGAAGTGAGCAGTACTTC
13	TRBD1	TRBJ1-2	TRBV9	.	CASSTGEYYGYTF	TGTGCCAGCAGCACAGGGGAATACTATGGCTACACCTTC
15	.	TRBJ1-1	TRBV6-5	.	CASSYSRTSNTEAFF	TGTGCCAGCAGTTACTCGAGGACATCGAACACTGAAGCTTTCTTT
14	.	TRBJ1-6	TRBV25-1	.	CASSEWGFGSPLHF	TGTGCCAGCAGTGAATGGGGTTTCGGTTCACCCCTCCACTTT
14	TRBD1	TRBJ1-5	TRBV5-5	.	CASSFLTGDQPQHF	TGTGCCAGCAGCTTCTTAACAGGGGATCAGCCCCAGCATTTT
16	.	TRBJ2-6	TRBV3-1	few	CASSQETGTGANVLTF	TGTGCCAGCAGCCAAGAAACAGGTACCGGGGCCAACGTCCTGACTTTC
15	.	TRBJ1-3	TRBV12-5	few	CASGLSGRSGNTIYF	TGTGCTAGTGGTTTGTCAGGGAGATCTGGAAACACCATATATTTT
15	.	TRBJ2-7	TRBV5-1	.	CASSLAGGTTYEQYF	TGCGCCAGCAGCTTGGCCGGCGGGACGACCTACGAGCAGTACTTC
16	.	TRBJ1-1	TRBV10-3	few	CAISELRAAGGTEAFF	TGTGCCATCAGTGAGTTGAGGGCCGCAGGTGGCACTGAAGCTTTCTTT
16	.	TRBJ2-4	TRBV18	many	CASSPGGMELGNIQYF	TGTGCCAGCTCACCAGGCGGAATGGAACTAGGGAACATTCAGTACTTC
14	.	TRBJ1-2	TRBV20-1	.	CSARDDGGGYGYTF	TGCAGTGCTAGAGATGATGGGGGAGGCTATGGCTACACCTTC
10	.	TRBJ1-1	TRBV12-3/TRBV12-4	.	CASSFNEAFF	TGTGCCAGCAGTTTTAATGAAGCTTTCTTT
14	.	TRBJ1-3	TRBV6-5	.	CASTPVLSGNTIYF	TGTGCCAGCACCCCCGTCCTCTCTGGAAACACCATATATTTT